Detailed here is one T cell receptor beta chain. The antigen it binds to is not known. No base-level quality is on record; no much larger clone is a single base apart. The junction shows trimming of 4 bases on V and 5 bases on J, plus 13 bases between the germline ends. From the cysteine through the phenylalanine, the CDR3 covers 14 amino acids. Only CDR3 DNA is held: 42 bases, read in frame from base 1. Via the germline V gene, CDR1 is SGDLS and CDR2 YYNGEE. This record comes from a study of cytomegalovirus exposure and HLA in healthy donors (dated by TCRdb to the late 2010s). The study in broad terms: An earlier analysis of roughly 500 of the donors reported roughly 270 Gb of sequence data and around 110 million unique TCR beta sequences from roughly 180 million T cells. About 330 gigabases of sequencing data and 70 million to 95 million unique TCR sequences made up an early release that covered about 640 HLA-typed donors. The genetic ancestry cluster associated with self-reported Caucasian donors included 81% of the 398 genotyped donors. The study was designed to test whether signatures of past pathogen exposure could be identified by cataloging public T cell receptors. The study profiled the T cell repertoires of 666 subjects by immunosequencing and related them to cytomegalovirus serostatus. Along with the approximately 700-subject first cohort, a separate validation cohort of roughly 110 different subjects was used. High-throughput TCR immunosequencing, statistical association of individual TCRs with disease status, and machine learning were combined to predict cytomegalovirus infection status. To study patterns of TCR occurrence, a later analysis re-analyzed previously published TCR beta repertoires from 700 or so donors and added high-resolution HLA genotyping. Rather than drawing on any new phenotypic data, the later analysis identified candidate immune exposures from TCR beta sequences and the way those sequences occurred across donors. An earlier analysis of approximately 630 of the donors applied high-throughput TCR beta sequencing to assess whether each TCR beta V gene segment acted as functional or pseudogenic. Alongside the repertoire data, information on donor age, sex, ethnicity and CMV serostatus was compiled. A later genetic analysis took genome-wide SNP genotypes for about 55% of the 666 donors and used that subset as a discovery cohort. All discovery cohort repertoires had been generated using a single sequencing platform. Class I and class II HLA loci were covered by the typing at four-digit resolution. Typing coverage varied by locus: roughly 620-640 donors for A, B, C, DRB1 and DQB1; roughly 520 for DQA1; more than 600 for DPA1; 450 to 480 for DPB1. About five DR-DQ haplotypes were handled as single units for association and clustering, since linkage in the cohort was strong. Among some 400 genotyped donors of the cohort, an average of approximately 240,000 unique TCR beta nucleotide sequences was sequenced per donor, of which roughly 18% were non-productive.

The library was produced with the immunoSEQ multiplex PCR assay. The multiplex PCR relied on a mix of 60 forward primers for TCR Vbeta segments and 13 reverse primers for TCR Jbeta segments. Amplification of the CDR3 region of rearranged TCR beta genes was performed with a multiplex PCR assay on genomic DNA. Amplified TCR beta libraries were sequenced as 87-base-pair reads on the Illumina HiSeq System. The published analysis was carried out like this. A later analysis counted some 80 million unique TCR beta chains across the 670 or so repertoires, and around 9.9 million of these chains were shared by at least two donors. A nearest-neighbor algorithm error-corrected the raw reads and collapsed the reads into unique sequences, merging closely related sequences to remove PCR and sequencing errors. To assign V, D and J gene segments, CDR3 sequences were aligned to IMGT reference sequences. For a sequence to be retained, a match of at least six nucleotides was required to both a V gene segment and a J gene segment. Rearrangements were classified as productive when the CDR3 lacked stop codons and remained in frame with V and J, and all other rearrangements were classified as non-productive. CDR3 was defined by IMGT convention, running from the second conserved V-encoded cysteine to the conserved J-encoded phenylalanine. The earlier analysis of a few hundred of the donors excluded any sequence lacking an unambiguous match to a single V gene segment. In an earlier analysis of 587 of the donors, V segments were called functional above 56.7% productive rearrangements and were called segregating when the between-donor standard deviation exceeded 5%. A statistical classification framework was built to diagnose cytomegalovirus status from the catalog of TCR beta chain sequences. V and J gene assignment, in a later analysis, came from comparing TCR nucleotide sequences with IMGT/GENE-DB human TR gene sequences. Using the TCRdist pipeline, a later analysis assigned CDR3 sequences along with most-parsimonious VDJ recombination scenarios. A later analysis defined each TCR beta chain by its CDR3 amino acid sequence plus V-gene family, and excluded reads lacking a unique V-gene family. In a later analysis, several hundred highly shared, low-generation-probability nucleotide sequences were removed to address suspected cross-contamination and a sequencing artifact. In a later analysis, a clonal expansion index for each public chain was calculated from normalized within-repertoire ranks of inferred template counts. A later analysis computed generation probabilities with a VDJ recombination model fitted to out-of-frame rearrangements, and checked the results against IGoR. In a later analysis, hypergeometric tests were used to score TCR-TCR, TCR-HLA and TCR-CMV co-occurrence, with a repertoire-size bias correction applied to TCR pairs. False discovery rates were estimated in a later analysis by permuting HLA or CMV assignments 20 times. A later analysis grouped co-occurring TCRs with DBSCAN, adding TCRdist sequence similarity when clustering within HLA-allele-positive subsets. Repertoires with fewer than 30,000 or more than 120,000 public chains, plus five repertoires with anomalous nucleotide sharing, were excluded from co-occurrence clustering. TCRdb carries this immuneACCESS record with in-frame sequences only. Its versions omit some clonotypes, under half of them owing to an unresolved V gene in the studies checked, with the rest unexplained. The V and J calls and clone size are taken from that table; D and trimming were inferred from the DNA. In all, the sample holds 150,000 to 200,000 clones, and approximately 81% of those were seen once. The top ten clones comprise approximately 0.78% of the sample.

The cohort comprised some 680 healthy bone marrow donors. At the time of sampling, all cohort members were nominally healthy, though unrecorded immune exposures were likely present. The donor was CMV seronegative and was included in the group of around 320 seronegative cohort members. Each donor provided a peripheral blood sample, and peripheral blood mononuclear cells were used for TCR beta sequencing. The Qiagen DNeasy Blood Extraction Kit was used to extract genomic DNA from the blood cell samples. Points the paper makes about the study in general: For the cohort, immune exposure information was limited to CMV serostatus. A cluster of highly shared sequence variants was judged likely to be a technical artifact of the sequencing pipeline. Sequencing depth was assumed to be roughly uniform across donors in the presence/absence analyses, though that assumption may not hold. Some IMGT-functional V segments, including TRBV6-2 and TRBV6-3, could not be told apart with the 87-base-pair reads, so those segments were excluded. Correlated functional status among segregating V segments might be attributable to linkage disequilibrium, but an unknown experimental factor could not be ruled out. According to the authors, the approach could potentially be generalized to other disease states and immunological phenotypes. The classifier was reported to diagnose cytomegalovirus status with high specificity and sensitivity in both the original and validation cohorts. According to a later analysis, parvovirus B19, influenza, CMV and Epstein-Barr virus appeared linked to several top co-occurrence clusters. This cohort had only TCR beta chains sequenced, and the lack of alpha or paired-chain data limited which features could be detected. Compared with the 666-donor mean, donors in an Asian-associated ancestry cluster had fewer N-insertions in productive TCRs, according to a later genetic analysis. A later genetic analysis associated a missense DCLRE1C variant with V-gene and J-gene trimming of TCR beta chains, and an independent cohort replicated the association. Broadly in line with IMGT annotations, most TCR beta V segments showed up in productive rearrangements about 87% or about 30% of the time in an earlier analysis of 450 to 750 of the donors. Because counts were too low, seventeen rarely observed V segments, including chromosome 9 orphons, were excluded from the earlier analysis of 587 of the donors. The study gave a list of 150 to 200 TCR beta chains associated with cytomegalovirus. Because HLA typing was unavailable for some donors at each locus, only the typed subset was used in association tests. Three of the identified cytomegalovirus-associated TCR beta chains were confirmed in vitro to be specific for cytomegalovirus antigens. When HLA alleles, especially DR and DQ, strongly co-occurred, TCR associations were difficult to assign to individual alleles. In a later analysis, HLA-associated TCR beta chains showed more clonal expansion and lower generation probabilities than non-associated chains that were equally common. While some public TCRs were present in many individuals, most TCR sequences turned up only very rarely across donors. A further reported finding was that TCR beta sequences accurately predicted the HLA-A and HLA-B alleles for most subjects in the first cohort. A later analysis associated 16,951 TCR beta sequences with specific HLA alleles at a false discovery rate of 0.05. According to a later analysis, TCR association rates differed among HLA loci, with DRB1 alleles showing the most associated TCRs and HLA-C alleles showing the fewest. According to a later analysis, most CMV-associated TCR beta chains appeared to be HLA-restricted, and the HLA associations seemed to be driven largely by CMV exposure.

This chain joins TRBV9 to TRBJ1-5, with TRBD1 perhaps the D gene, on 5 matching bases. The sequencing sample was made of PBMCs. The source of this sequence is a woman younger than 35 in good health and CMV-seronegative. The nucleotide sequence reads TGTGCCAGCAGCCCGTCCGACAGTCATCAGCCCCAGCATTTT. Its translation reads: CASSPSDSHQPQHF.